The rows below give T cell receptor beta chains drawn from one sample of a study of cytomegalovirus exposure and HLA in healthy donors. Measured with immunoSEQ multiplex PCR; TCRdb has only the in-frame clones, and not every one. The table lists about 98,000 clones, approximately 87% of them singletons. Material for sequencing was PBMCs. The receptors stem from a middle-aged man in good health and CMV-seronegative. Each CDR3 is given with its conserved first and last residue. D genes are given only for firm matches. Not all rows give a size; the values are once, few, many and, for expanded clones, a class.

size,D,J,V,CDR3,DNA
.,.,TRBJ2-3,TRBV11-2,CASRSIFGGEGTDTQYF,TGTGCCAGCAGAAGCATCTTTGGAGGGGAGGGCACAGATACGCAGTATTTT
few,TRBD2,TRBJ2-3,TRBV9,CASSPPGGSTDTQYF,TGTGCCAGCAGCCCACCGGGGGGGAGCACAGATACGCAGTATTTT
.,TRBD1,TRBJ1-2,TRBV5-6,CASSYLQGARGYGYTF,TGTGCCAGCAGTTACCTCCAGGGGGCGCGAGGCTATGGCTACACCTTC
.,TRBD2,TRBJ2-5,TRBV5-4,CASSSGLAGETQYF,TGTGCCAGCAGCTCAGGACTAGCGGGGGAGACCCAGTACTTC
few,TRBD1,TRBJ1-2,TRBV6-5,CASSYSVQGGGYTF,TGTGCCAGCAGTTACTCGGTCCAGGGGGGAGGCTACACCTTC
once,TRBD2,TRBJ2-2,TRBV9,CASGPRSGGNTGELFF,TGTGCCAGCGGCCCTCGCAGCGGGGGTAACACCGGGGAGCTGTTTTTT
.,.,TRBJ2-7,TRBV18,CASSPPSTPSYEQYF,TGTGCCAGCTCACCACCTAGCACCCCATCCTACGAGCAGTACTTC
.,TRBD1,TRBJ1-5,TRBV7-9,CASSFGTGGNQPQHF,TGTGCCAGCAGCTTCGGGACAGGGGGCAATCAGCCCCAGCATTTT
.,TRBD1,TRBJ1-5,TRBV19,CAIAGTGGNQPQHF,TGTGCCATCGCGGGGACAGGAGGCAATCAGCCCCAGCATTTT
.,TRBD1,TRBJ2-3,TRBV29-1,CSVGTGVFDTQYF,TGCAGCGTTGGGACAGGGGTGTTTGATACGCAGTATTTT
.,TRBD1,TRBJ2-3,TRBV11-3,CASSWTGSGDTQYF,TGTGCCAGCAGCTGGACAGGGAGTGGAGATACGCAGTATTTT
.,.,TRBJ2-3,TRBV12-5,CASGFTGTRSATDTQYF,TGTGCTAGTGGTTTTACCGGGACACGGAGTGCCACAGATACGCAGTATTTT
once,TRBD1,TRBJ2-7,TRBV11-2,CASSLRDRGSSYEQYF,TGTGCCAGCAGCTTAAGAGACAGGGGGTCCTCCTACGAGCAGTACTTC
once,.,TRBJ2-3,TRBV6-1,CASRNELASQYF,TGTGCCAGCAGGAATGAACTCGCATCGCAGTATTTT
.,.,TRBJ1-1,TRBV5-6,CASSRTLGALNTEAFF,TGTGCCAGCAGCAGGACTTTGGGTGCGCTGAACACTGAAGCTTTCTTT
.,TRBD1,TRBJ1-5,TRBV5-4,CASSQGANQPQHF,TGTGCCAGTTCACAGGGGGCCAATCAGCCCCAGCATTTT
.,TRBD1,TRBJ1-2,TRBV2,CASSLQGPGYGYTF,TGTGCCAGCAGCCTACAGGGGCCCGGCTATGGCTACACCTTC
.,.,TRBJ2-3,TRBV4-2,CASSQARTGTQYF,TGTGCCAGCAGCCAAGCCCGCACAGGTACGCAGTATTTT
.,TRBD2,TRBJ2-7,TRBV2,CASRKTSGGAYEQYF,TGTGCCAGCAGAAAAACTAGCGGGGGGGCATATGAGCAGTACTTC
.,TRBD1,TRBJ1-2,TRBV7-9,CASASIGTGNYGYTF,TGTGCCAGCGCCTCGATCGGGACAGGGAACTATGGCTACACCTTC
.,.,TRBJ2-5,TRBV5-1,CASSLSGQAETQYF,TGCGCCAGCAGCCTTTCGGGACAAGCAGAGACCCAGTACTTC
.,TRBD1,TRBJ1-2,TRBV4-3,CASSHPDRRYGYTF,TGCGCCAGCAGCCACCCGGACAGGCGCTATGGCTACACCTTC
.,TRBD1,TRBJ1-6,TRBV12-5,CASAKGTGVNSPLHF,TGTGCTAGTGCCAAGGGGACAGGGGTAAATTCACCCCTCCACTTT
.,TRBD2,TRBJ2-7,TRBV19,CASSIQRGGYEQYF,TGTGCCAGTAGTATACAACGGGGGGGCTACGAGCAGTACTTC
once,.,TRBJ2-7,TRBV5-4,CASSLVGYDEQYF,TGTGCCAGCAGCTTAGTCGGGTACGACGAGCAGTACTTC
.,TRBD1,TRBJ2-7,TRBV18,CASSPGRDRVEYEQYF,TGTGCCAGCTCCCCGGGCCGGGACAGGGTAGAATACGAGCAGTACTTC
.,TRBD1,TRBJ2-5,TRBV11-2,CASSLDRDRVYQETQYF,TGTGCCAGCAGCTTAGACCGGGACAGGGTGTACCAAGAGACCCAGTACTTC
few,TRBD2,TRBJ2-3,TRBV27,CASRTSGGTDTQYF,TGTGCCAGCAGAACTAGCGGGGGCACAGATACGCAGTATTTT